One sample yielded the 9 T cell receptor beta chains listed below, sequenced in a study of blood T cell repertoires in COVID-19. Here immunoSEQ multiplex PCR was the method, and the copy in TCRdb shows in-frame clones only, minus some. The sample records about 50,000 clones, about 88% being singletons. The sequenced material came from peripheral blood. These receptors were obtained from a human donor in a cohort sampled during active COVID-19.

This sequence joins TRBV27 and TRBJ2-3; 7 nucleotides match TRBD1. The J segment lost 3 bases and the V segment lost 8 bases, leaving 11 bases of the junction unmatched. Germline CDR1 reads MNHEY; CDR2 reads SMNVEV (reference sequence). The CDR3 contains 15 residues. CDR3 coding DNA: TGTGCCAGCGGACCCAGGGGGTTGGCAACAGATACGCAGTATTTT. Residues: CASGPRGLATDTQYF.

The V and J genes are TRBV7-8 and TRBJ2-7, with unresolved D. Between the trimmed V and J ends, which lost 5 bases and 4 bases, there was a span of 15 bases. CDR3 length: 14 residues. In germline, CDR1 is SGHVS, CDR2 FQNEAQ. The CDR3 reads CASSPAVRGYEQYV. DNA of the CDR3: TGTGCCAGCAGCCCGGCGGTCAGAGGTTACGAGCAGTACGTC.

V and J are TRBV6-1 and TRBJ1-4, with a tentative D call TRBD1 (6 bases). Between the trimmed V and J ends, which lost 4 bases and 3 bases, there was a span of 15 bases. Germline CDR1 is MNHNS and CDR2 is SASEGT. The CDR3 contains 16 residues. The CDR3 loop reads CASSADTTGSNEKLFF. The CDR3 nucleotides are TGTGCCAGCAGTGCTGATACGACAGGCTCTAATGAAAAACTGTTTTTT.

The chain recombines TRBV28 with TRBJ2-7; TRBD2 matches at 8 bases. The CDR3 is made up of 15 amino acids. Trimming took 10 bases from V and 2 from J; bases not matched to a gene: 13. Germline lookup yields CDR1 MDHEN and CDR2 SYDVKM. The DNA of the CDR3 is TGTGCCACTGCGGGGAGCAGCGGGGGACCCTACGAGCAGTACTTC. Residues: CATAGSSGGPYEQYF.

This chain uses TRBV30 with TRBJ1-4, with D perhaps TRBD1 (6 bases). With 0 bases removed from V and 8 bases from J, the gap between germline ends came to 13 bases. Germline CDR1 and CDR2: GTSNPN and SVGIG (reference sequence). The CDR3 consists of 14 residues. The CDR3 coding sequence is TGTGCCTGGAGTGTACAGGGTGGGATCGAAAAACTGTTTTTT. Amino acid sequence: CAWSVQGGIEKLFF.

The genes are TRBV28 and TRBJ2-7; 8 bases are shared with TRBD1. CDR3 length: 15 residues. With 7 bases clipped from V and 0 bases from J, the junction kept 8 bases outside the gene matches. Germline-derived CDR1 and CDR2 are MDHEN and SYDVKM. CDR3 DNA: TGTGCCAGCATTAGCAGGGGGCCAAGCTCCTACGAGCAGTACTTC. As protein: CASISRGPSSYEQYF.

CDR3 bases: TGTGCCAGTAGTCTTGGACTAGTAGCGAGTGAGCAGTACTTC. Translated, it gives CASSLGLVASEQYF. The chain recombines TRBV19 with TRBJ2-7; 7 bases are a match to TRBD2. CDR3 length equals 14 residues. Losses at the gene ends were 5 bases for V and 7 bases for J; bases not matched to a gene: 11. CDR1 and CDR2 (germline): LNHDA, SQIVND (reference sequence).

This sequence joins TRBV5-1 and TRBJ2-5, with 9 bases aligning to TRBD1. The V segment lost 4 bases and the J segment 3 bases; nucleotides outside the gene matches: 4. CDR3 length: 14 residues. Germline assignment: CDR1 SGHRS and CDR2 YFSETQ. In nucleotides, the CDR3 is TGCGCCAGCAGCCTAAGACAGGGGGAAGAGACCCAGTACTTC. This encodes CASSLRQGEETQYF.

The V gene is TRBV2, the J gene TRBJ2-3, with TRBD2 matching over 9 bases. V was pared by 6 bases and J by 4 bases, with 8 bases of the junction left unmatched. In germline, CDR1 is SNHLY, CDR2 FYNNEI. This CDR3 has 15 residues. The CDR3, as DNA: TGTGCCAGCAGCCTTGAGCGGGAGGCGGCAGATACGCAGTATTTT. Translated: CASSLEREAADTQYF.